This TCR beta chain was captured by sequencing in a study of cytomegalovirus exposure and HLA in healthy donors. In the study overall: T cells numbering 150 million to 200 million yielded 90 million to 140 million unique TCR beta sequences in an earlier analysis. Study-wide results and caveats: In a later analysis, productive TCRs from donors in an Asian-associated ancestry cluster reportedly carried fewer N-insertions than the cohort mean.

This CDR3 is built from 18 residues. V shed 0 bases and J 2 bases; nucleotides not matched to a gene: 7. CDR1 is SGHTA, CDR2 FQGTGA, per germline. With 60 Vbeta and 13 Jbeta primers, the PCR was carried out. Data came from immunoSEQ multiplex PCR; TCRdb stores just in-frame clones and leaves some out. Of 250,000 to 350,000 clones in the sample, 86% were seen once. For this clone: No antigen is known for it.

Sequenced material: PBMCs. This TCR was recovered from a man aged 35 to 55 in good health and CMV-seropositive. This rearrangement joins TRBV7-3 to TRBJ2-2, with 9 bases fitting TRBD2. The CDR3 DNA reads as TGTGCCAGCAGCTTAACCCGACTAGCGGCGATAAACACCGGGGAGCTGTTTTTT. Translation: CASSLTRLAAINTGELFF.